These 6 T cell receptor beta chains were all obtained from the same sample, sequenced in a study of blood T cell repertoires in COVID-19. TCRdb keeps only in-frame clones here, not all; method: immunoSEQ multiplex PCR. The table shows about 51,000 clones, with about 86% occurring only once. The sequenced sample was peripheral blood. All receptors come from a man older than 75 with active COVID-19.

V and J are TRBV9 and TRBJ2-3; tentative D call: TRBD1 (8 bases). The CDR3 covers 14 residues. Trimming shortened V by 2 bases and J by 5 bases, and 12 bases separated the two germline ends. The V gene's germline CDR1 is SGDLS and CDR2 YYNGEE. The CDR3 sequence: CASSVTGGGDTQYF. CDR3 in DNA: TGTGCCAGCAGCGTCACAGGGGGGGGAGATACGCAGTATTTT.

The CDR3 region has the DNA TGTGCCAGCAGTGAAATACAGGGAGTCGAGCAGTACTTC. It encodes CASSEIQGVEQYF. The rearrangement joins TRBV6-4 to TRBJ2-7; TRBD1 is a possible D gene (6 bases). Per the germline V gene, CDR1 is MRHNA and CDR2 is SNTAGT. Trimming took off 3 bases at V and 6 bases at J, with 12 bases between the two ends. The CDR3 spans 13 residues.

V usage is TRBV3-1 (or the pseudogene TRBV3-2) and J usage is TRBJ2-5, with 7 bases matching TRBD1. Germline values: CDR1 LGHDT, CDR2 YNNKEL (reference sequence). The CDR3 contains 13 residues. Trimming cost V 2 bases and J 3 bases; bases outside gene matches: 0. The CDR3 loop reads CASSQTGEETQYF. DNA for the CDR3: TGTGCCAGCAGCCAAACAGGGGAAGAGACCCAGTACTTC.

The chain recombines TRBV7-2 with TRBJ2-5, with D perhaps matching TRBD2 (5 bases). Germline CDR1 and CDR2: SGHTA and FQGNSA. The length of the CDR3 is 13 residues. The V end lost 5 bases, the J end lost 4 bases, and 11 bases lay between the germline ends. CDR3 sequence reads: CASSIGIGETQYF. In DNA form, the CDR3 reads TGTGCCAGCAGCATCGGGATCGGAGAGACCCAGTACTTC.

The CDR3 region has the DNA TGTGCCAGCCGTACCCTAAACACCGGGGAGCTGTTTTTT. Its translation: CASRTLNTGELFF. J is TRBJ2-2 and V is TRBV12-3 or TRBV12-4; D is unresolved. The CDR3 contains 13 residues. Between the trimmed V and J ends, which lost 8 bases and 2 bases, there was a span of 9 bases.

The chain links TRBV9 to TRBJ2-3; no reliable D call. The V end was cut by 0 bases, the J end by 2 bases, with 7 bases between. From germline, CDR1 is SGDLS and CDR2 YYNGEE. The CDR3 length is 14 residues. DNA for the CDR3: TGTGCCAGCAGCGTAGGAGTTTCCACAGATACGCAGTATTTT. Translation gives CASSVGVSTDTQYF.